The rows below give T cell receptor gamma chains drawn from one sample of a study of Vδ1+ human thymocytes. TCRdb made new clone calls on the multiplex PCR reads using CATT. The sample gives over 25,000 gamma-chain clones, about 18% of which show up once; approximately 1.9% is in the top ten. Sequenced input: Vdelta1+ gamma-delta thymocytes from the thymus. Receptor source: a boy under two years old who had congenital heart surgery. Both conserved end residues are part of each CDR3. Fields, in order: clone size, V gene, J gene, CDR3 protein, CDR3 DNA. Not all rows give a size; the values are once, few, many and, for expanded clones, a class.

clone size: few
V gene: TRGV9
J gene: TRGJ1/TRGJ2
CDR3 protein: CALWEVRGYYKKLF
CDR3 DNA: TGTGCCTTGTGGGAGGTGCGGGGGTATTATAAGAAACTCTTT

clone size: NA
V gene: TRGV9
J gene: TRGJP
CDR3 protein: CALWEVPGLGKKIKVF
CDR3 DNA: TGTGCCTTGTGGGAGGTGCCGGGGTTGGGCAAAAAAATCAAGGTATTT

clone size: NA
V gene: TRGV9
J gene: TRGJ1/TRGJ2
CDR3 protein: CALWGENYYKKLF
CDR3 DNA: TGTGCCTTGTGGGGAGAGAATTATTATAAGAAACTCTTT

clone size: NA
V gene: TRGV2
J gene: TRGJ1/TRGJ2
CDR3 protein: CATWDGRDYKKLF
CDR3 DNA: TGTGCCACCTGGGACGGGCGAGATTATAAGAAACTCTTT

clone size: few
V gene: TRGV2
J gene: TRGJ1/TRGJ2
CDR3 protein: CATWDGPWKLF
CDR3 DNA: TGTGCCACCTGGGACGGGCCCTGGAAACTCTTT

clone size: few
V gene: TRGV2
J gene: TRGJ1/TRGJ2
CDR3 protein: CAKNYYKKLF
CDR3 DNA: TGTGCCAAAAATTATTATAAGAAACTCTTT

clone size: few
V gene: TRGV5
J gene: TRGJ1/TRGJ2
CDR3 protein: CATWDRSLIRKKLF
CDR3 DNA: TGTGCCACCTGGGACAGGTCCCTTATCCGCAAGAAACTCTTT

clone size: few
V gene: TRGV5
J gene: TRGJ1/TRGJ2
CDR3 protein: CATWDTSYKKLF
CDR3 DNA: TGTGCCACCTGGGACACGTCTTATAAGAAACTCTTT

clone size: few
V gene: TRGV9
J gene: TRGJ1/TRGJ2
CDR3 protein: CALWETDYYKKLF
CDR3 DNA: TGTGCCTTGTGGGAGACCGATTATTATAAGAAACTCTTT

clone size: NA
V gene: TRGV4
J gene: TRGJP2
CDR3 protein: CATWDGPRSDWTKTF
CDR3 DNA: TGTGCCACCTGGGATGGGCCCCGTAGTGATTGGACCAAGACGTTT

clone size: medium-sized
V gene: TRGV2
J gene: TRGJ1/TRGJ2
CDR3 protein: CATWDGHYYKKLF
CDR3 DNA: TGTGCCACCTGGGACGGCCATTATTATAAGAAACTCTTT

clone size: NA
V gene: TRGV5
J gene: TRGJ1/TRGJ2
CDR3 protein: CATVCYYKKLF
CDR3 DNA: TGTGCCACCGTGTGTTATTATAAGAAACTCTTT

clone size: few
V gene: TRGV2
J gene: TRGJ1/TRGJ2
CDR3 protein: CATWDGPNKKLF
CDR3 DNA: TGTGCCACCTGGGACGGGCCAAATAAGAAACTCTTT

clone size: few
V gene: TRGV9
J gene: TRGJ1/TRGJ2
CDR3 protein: CALWETRRYYKKLF
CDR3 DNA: TGTGCCTTGTGGGAGACACGCCGTTATTATAAGAAACTCTTT

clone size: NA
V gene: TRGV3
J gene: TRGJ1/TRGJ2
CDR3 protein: CATWDSRGGYKKLF
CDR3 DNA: TGTGCCACCTGGGACTCCCGGGGTGGGTATAAGAAACTCTTT

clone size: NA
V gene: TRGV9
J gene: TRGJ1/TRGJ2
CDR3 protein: CALWEVSKKLF
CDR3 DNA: TGTGCCTTGTGGGAGGTCTCAAAGAAACTCTTT

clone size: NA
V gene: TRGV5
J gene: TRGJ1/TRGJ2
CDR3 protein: CATWDRHRAYKKLF
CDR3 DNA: TGTGCCACCTGGGACAGGCACCGCGCTTATAAGAAACTCTTT

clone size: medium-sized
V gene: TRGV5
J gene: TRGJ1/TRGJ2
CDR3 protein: CATWDRYYKKLF
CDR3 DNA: TGTGCCACCTGGGACCGTTATTATAAGAAACTCTTT

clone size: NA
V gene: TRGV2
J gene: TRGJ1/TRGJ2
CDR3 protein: CATWDGPLGKKLF
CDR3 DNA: TGTGCCACCTGGGACGGGCCCCTAGGTAAGAAACTCTTT

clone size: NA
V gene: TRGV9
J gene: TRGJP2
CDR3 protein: CALWEVSGSDWIKTF
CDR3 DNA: TGTGCCTTGTGGGAGGTGAGCGGTAGTGATTGGATCAAGACGTTT